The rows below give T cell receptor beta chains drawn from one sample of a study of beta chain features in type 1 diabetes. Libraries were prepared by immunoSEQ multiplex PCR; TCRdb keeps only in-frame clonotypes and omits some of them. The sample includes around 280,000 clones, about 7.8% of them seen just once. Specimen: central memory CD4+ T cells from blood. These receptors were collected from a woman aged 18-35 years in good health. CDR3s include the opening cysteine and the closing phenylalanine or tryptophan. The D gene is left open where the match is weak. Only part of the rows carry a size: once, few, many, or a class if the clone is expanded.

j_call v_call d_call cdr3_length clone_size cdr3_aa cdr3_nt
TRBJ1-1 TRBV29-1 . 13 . CSVWKGVYGEAFF TGCAGCGTCTGGAAGGGTGTGTATGGTGAAGCTTTCTTT
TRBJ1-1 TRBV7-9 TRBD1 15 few CASRPGQGLNTEAFF TGTGCCAGCAGACCCGGACAGGGACTGAACACTGAAGCTTTCTTT
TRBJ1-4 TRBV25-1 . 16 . CASSDRGLGLVEKLFF TGTGCCAGCAGTGACCGGGGATTAGGTCTAGTAGAAAAACTGTTTTTT
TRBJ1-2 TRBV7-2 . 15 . CASSFYQTDNYGYTF TGTGCCAGCAGCTTCTACCAGACAGATAACTATGGCTACACCTTC
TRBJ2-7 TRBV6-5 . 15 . CASSYTGLILYEQYF TGTGCCAGCAGTTACACAGGACTGATTCTCTACGAGCAGTACTTC
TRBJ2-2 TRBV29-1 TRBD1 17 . CSVERGTGARNTGELFF TGCAGCGTTGAAAGGGGGACAGGGGCGCGGAACACCGGGGAGCTGTTTTTT
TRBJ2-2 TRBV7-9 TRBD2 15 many CASSSAGVNTGELFF TGTGCCAGCAGCTCAGCGGGGGTCAACACCGGGGAGCTGTTTTTT
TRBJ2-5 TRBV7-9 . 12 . CASSLRDSYQYF TGTGCCAGCAGCTTAAGGGACTCCTACCAGTACTTC
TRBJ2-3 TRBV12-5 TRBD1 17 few CASGLGQTGGQTDTQYF TGTGCTAGTGGTTTGGGCCAGACAGGGGGCCAAACAGATACGCAGTATTTT
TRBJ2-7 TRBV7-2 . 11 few CASSGSYEQYF TGTGCCAGCAGCGGCTCCTACGAGCAGTACTTC
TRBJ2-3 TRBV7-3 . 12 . CASSLTGDTQYF TGTGCCAGCAGCTTAACAGGGGATACGCAGTATTTT
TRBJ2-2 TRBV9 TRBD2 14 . CASTSGRVPGELFF TGTGCCAGCACTAGCGGGAGGGTGCCCGGGGAGCTGTTTTTT
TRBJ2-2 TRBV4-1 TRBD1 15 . CASSQGLRGPGELFF TGTGCCAGCAGCCAAGGTTTGAGGGGGCCCGGGGAGCTGTTTTTT
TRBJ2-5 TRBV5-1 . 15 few CASSVSGALQETQYF TGCGCCAGCAGCGTTTCGGGAGCCCTGCAAGAGACCCAGTACTTC
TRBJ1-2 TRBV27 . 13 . CASSSQGFSGYTF TGTGCCAGCAGTTCCCAGGGGTTCAGCGGCTACACCTTC
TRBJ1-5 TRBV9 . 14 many CASSVGDSNQPQHF TGTGCCAGCAGCGTAGGGGACAGCAATCAGCCCCAGCATTTT
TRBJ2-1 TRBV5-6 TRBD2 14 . CASSSGLAGDEQFF TGTGCCAGCAGCTCCGGACTAGCAGGGGATGAGCAGTTCTTC
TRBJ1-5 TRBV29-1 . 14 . CSVGLDSGGQPQHF TGCAGCGTTGGCCTCGACAGTGGGGGCCAGCCCCAGCATTTT
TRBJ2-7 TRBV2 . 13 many CASSESPPYEQYF TGTGCCAGCAGTGAGTCGCCTCCCTACGAGCAGTACTTC
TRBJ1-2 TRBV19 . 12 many CATRQAPYGYTF TGTGCCACTAGACAGGCTCCGTATGGCTACACCTTC
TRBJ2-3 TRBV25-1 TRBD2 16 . CASLTTSGGSTDTQYF TGTGCCAGCCTTACAACTAGCGGGGGGAGCACAGATACGCAGTATTTT
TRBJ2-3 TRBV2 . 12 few CASSVEREAQYF TGTGCCAGCAGTGTTGAACGAGAGGCGCAGTATTTT
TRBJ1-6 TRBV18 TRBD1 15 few CASSPRDRDNSPLHF TGTGCCAGCTCACCCCGGGACAGGGACAATTCACCCCTCCACTTT
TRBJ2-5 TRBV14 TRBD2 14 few CASSLLAGLETQYF TGTGCCAGCAGCCTCCTAGCGGGCCTAGAGACCCAGTACTTC
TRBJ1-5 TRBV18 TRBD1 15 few CASSPPGQGDQPQHF TGTGCCAGCTCACCACCGGGACAGGGGGATCAGCCCCAGCATTTT